The 8 T cell receptor beta chains listed next were all sequenced from one sample in a study of T cell responses to AZD1222 COVID-19 vaccine. The method was immunoSEQ multiplex PCR; TCRdb's version includes in-frame clones alone and lacks a portion of them. The sample gives more than 100,000 clones, approximately 90% of which show up once; about 7.7% is in the top ten. Here the sequenced sample was peripheral blood, taken 28 days after the second AZD1222 dose. The receptors originated from an adult who received the AZD1222 COVID-19 vaccine.

The chain joins TRBV6-4 to TRBJ1-4; perhaps TRBD1 as D (6 bases). Germline CDR1 MRHNA, CDR2 SNTAGT. The CDR3 runs to 16 residues. The V and J ends lost 6 bases and 8 bases respectively, with 22 bases between them. The DNA of the CDR3 is TGTGCCAGCAGAAAGAAGGGGGACCGAGACACCGAAAAACTGTTTTTT. The encoded protein is CASRKKGDRDTEKLFF.

The CDR3 region has the DNA TGTGCCAGCAGTCCGACGGGGGCGCGTGGCTACACCTTC. It codes for CASSPTGARGYTF. The V call is TRBV28, the J call TRBJ1-2; perhaps TRBD1 as D (6 bases). Germline CDR1 is MDHEN and CDR2 is SYDVKM. The CDR3 is 13 residues long. V shed 5 bases and J shed 7 bases, with 14 bases lying between them.

This sequence joins TRBV6-5 and TRBJ2-1; 9 bases map to TRBD2. The CDR3 runs 15 residues. Germline-derived CDR1 and CDR2 are MNHEY and SVGAGI. V lost 6 bases, J lost 4 bases, and 7 bases stayed unmatched. The CDR3 protein is CASRGGRVKYNEQFF. CDR3 in DNA: TGTGCCAGCAGGGGCGGGAGGGTAAAATACAATGAGCAGTTCTTC.

This chain links TRBV9 with TRBJ1-2, with D maybe TRBD1 (5 bases). The CDR3 loop spans 12 amino acids. V was clipped by 4 bases and J by 8 bases, with 12 bases between them. From germline, CDR1 is SGDLS and CDR2 YYNGEE. In DNA form, the CDR3 reads TGTGCCAGCAGCACCGGGGACCACGGCTACACCTTC. Its translation is CASSTGDHGYTF.

The chain combines TRBV2 with TRBJ2-7; maybe TRBD2 (5 bases). The CDR3 totals 15 residues. V dropped 3 bases and J dropped 3 bases, with 15 bases sitting between them. The germline V gene encodes CDR1 SNHLY and CDR2 FYNNEI. CDR3 in DNA: TGTGCCAGCAGTGACGATTCCCTCGGGGTCTACGAGCAGTACTTC. It yields the protein CASSDDSLGVYEQYF.

The V gene is TRBV5-1, the J gene TRBJ1-5; 10 nucleotides agree with TRBD1. CDR3 length equals 17 residues. Germline values: CDR1 SGHRS, CDR2 YFSETQ. J gave up 7 bases and V 4 bases, and 14 bases lay outside the gene matches. The DNA of the CDR3 is TGCGCCAGCAGCCCGTCCTCGCTAAAGACAGGGGGCCAGCCCCAGCATTTT. Encoded protein: CASSPSSLKTGGQPQHF.

CDR3 DNA: TGTGCCAGCAGCTTAGCTTTTCCTAGCGGCACAGATACGCAGTATTTT. Protein: CASSLAFPSGTDTQYF. This chain connects TRBV7-2 to TRBJ2-3; weak D call: TRBD2 (6 bases). Per the germline V gene, CDR1 is SGHTA and CDR2 is FQGNSA. The CDR3 totals 16 residues. V lost 0 bases and J lost 1, with 11 bases in between.

The chain carries TRBV27 and TRBJ1-1, with 9 bases aligning to TRBD1. With V trimmed by 6 bases and J by 0 bases, 11 bases remained unmatched. This CDR3 is 17 amino acids long. Germline V lookup: CDR1 MNHEY, CDR2 SMNVEV (reference sequence). The CDR3 loop reads CASRRTGGVGMNTEAFF. The CDR3 bases are TGTGCCAGCAGAAGAACAGGGGGCGTTGGGATGAACACTGAAGCTTTCTTT.